This TCR beta chain was captured by sequencing in a study of Ad26.COV2.S vaccination and SARS-CoV-2 variants. Across the whole study: Participants got Ad26.COV2.S intramuscularly, once or twice 56 days apart.

This sample's treatment: roughly 19 received Ad26.COV2.S at low or high dose, single or two shots; 5 received placebo; per-sample allocation not given. Day 63 following the first vaccine or placebo injection was when the samples were taken. An adult donor aged 18-55 years was enrolled in Boston. V lost 5 bases, J lost 7 bases, and 12 bases lay in between. Germline lookup yields CDR1 MNHEY and CDR2 SMNVEV (reference sequence). The CDR3 has 13 amino acids. Libraries were prepared by immunoSEQ multiplex PCR; TCRdb keeps only in-frame clonotypes and omits some of them. The sample lists roughly 700,000 clones; around 90% were seen once.

The material was peripheral blood, obtained in a trial of Ad26.COV2.S vaccine versus placebo. The receptor comes from a person between 18 and 65 years old who received the Ad26.COV2.S COVID-19 vaccine or a placebo. This chain joins TRBV27 and TRBJ2-4, with D unclear. The CDR3 protein is CASSPWEGNIQYF. CDR3 nucleotides: TGTGCCAGCAGTCCTTGGGAAGGGAACATTCAGTACTTC.